These T cell receptor beta chains were read from a single sample in a study of CD8+CD57+ T cells in acquired aplastic anemia. A single record per CDR3 protein comes from TCRdb applying MiXCR to the reads. The table records 150,000 to 200,000 distinct CDR3 sequences, approximately 43% of them present only once. The sequenced sample consisted of sorted CD4+, CD8+, or CD8+CD57+ T cells (not recorded which) from PBMCs. These receptor sequences come from a human donor in good health. The CDR3 runs from the conserved cysteine through the conserved F or W. The order of the fields is V gene, clone size, D gene, J gene, CDR3 length, CDR3 protein, CDR3 DNA. The D gene is left open where the match is weak. The size field is filled for only some rows; it gives once, few, many or a size class.

v_gene: TRBV20-1
abundance: few
d_gene: NA
j_gene: TRBJ2-3
len: 13
CDR3aa: CSSRTLSTDTQYF
CDR3nt: TGCAGTTCCAGGACTCTAAGCACAGATACGCAGTATTTT

v_gene: TRBV30
abundance: NA
d_gene: TRBD1
j_gene: TRBJ2-1
len: 14
CDR3aa: CAWETGTAGSKRFF
CDR3nt: TGTGCCTGGGAGACCGGGACAGCAGGTTCGAAGCGGTTCTTC

v_gene: TRBV7-9
abundance: many
d_gene: NA
j_gene: TRBJ2-7
len: 17
CDR3aa: CASSSPWGASTSYEQYF
CDR3nt: TGTGCCAGCAGCTCCCCTTGGGGCGCGTCCACCTCCTACGAGCAGTACTTC

v_gene: TRBV6-4
abundance: once
d_gene: NA
j_gene: TRBJ1-6
len: 14
CDR3aa: CASSDSSRNSPLHF
CDR3nt: TGTGCCAGCAGTGACTCGTCCCGGAATTCACCCCTCCACTTT

v_gene: TRBV6-4
abundance: many
d_gene: NA
j_gene: TRBJ1-2
len: 14
CDR3aa: CASKPGTEAWGYTF
CDR3nt: TGTGCCAGCAAACCCGGGACCGAGGCTTGGGGCTACACCTTC

v_gene: TRBV30
abundance: few
d_gene: NA
j_gene: TRBJ1-6
len: 13
CDR3aa: CAWSKGTNSPLHF
CDR3nt: TGTGCCTGGAGCAAGGGTACTAATTCACCCCTCCACTTT

v_gene: TRBV7-3
abundance: many
d_gene: TRBD2
j_gene: TRBJ2-3
len: 16
CDR3aa: CASSPRTSGSTDTQYF
CDR3nt: TGTGCCAGCAGCCCTCGGACTAGCGGTAGCACAGATACGCAGTATTTT

v_gene: TRBV3-1
abundance: NA
d_gene: NA
j_gene: TRBJ1-5
len: 15
CDR3aa: CASSQQTRGNQPQHF
CDR3nt: TGTGCCAGCAGCCAACAGACCCGTGGCAATCAGCCCCAGCATTTT

v_gene: TRBV7-6
abundance: NA
d_gene: TRBD1
j_gene: TRBJ2-7
len: 15
CDR3aa: CASSSDRGLFGEQYF
CDR3nt: TGTGCCAGCAGCTCGGACAGGGGGCTATTCGGGGAGCAGTACTTC

v_gene: TRBV11-3
abundance: many
d_gene: NA
j_gene: TRBJ2-7
len: 12
CDR3aa: CASSLDPHEQYF
CDR3nt: TGTGCCAGCAGCTTAGACCCCCACGAGCAGTACTTC

v_gene: TRBV25-1
abundance: NA
d_gene: TRBD1
j_gene: TRBJ1-2
len: 16
CDR3aa: CASSASQGSDNYGYTF
CDR3nt: TGTGCCAGCAGTGCGTCACAGGGGAGTGATAACTATGGCTACACCTTC

v_gene: TRBV18
abundance: NA
d_gene: NA
j_gene: TRBJ1-2
len: 14
CDR3aa: CASSAGTSIVDYTF
CDR3nt: TGTGCCAGCTCAGCCGGGACGTCGATCGTTGACTACACCTTC